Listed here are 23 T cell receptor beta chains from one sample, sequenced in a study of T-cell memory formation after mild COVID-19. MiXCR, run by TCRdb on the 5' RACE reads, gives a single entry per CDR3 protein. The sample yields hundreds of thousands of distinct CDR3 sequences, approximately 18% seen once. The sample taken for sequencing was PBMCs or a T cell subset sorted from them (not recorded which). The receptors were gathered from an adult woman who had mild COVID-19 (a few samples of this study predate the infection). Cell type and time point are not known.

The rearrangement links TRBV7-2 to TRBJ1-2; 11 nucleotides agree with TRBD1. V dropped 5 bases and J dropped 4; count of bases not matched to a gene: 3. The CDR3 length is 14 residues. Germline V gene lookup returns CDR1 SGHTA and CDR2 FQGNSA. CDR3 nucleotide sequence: TGTGCCAGCAGCACCGGACAGGGGGCCTATGGCTACACCTTC. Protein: CASSTGQGAYGYTF.

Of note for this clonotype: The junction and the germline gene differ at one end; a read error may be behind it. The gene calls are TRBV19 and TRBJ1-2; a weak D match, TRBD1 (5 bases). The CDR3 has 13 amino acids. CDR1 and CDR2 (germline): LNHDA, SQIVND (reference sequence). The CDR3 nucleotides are TGTGCCAGTAAGGACACCACGAACTATGGCTGCACCTTC. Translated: CASKDTTNYGCTF.

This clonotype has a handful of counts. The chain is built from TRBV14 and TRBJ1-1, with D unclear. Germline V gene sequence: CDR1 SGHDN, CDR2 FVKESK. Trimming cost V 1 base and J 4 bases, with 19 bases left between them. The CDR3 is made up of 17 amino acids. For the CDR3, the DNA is TGTGCCAGCAGCCAAGCGCCTGAGGGTAAACTGGGCACTGAAGCTTTCTTT. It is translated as CASSQAPEGKLGTEAFF.

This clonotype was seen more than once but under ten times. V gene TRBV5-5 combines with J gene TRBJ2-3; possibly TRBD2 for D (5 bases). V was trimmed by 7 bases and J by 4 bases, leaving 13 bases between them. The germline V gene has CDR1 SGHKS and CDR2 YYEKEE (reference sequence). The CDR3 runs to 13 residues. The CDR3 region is CASAGRWPDTQYF. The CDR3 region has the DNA TGTGCCAGCGCGGGCAGGTGGCCAGATACGCAGTATTTT. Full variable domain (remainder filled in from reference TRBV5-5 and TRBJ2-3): DAGVTQSPTHLIKTRGQQVTLRCSPISGHKSVSWYQQVLGQGPQFIFQYYEKEERGRGNFPDRFSARQFPNYSSELNVNALLLGDSALYLCASAGRWPDTQYFGPGTRLTVL.

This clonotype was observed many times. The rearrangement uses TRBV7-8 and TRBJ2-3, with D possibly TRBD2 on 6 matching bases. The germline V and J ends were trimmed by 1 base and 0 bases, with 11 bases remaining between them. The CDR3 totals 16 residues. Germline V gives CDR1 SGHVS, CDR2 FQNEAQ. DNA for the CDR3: TGTGCCAGCAGCTTAGTAGGGAGGCGGAGCACAGATACGCAGTATTTT. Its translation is CASSLVGRRSTDTQYF.

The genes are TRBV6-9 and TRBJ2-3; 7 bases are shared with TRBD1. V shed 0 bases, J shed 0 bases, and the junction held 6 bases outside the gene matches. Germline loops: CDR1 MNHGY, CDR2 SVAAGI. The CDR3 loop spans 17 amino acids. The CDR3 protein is CASSYSGDSLSTDTQYF. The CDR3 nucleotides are TGTGCCAGCAGTTATTCCGGGGACAGTCTAAGCACAGATACGCAGTATTTT.

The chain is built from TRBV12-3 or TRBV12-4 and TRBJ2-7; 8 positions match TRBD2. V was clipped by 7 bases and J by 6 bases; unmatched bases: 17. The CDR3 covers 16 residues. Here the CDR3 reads CASTPGGGGYPVEQYF. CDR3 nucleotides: TGTGCCAGCACCCCGGGGGGCGGGGGGTATCCGGTCGAGCAGTACTTC.

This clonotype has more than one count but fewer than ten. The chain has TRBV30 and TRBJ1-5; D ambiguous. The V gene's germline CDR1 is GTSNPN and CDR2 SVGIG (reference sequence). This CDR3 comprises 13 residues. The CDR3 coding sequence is TGTGCACTGGAATTAGGTAGCAATCAGCCCCAGCATTTT. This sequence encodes CALELGSNQPQHF.

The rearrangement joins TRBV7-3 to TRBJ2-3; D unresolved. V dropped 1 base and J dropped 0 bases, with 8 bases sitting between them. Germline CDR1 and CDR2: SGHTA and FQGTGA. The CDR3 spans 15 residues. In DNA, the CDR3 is TGTGCCAGCAGCTTAAGGTCTACTAGCACAGATACGCAGTATTTT. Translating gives CASSLRSTSTDTQYF.

CDR3 in DNA: TGTGCCAGCAGCTACCAGGGGGCTGGCTACACCTTC. Encoded protein: CASSYQGAGYTF. V and J are TRBV7-9 and TRBJ1-2; 8 bases match TRBD1. The V gene end was trimmed by 4 bases and the J gene end by 7 bases; junction bases not matched to a gene: 2. The germline gives CDR1 SEHNR, CDR2 FQNEAQ (reference sequence). This CDR3 spans 12 amino acids.

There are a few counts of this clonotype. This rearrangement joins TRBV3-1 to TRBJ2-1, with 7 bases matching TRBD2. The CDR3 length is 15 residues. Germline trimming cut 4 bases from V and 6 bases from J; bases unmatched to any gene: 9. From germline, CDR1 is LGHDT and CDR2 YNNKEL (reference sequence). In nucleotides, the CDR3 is TGTGCCAGCAGCCGTGGTCTAGCGGACCGCAATGAGCAGTTCTTC. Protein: CASSRGLADRNEQFF.

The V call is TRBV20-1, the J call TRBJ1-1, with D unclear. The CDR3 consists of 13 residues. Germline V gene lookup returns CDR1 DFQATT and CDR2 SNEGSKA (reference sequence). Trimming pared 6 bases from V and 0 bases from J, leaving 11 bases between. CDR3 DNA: TGCAGTGCCGCCGGGGTCCTGAACACTGAAGCTTTCTTT. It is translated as CSAAGVLNTEAFF.

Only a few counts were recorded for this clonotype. The CDR3 loop is CASSIAPTSPGELFF. CDR3 bases: TGTGCCAGTAGTATAGCTCCCACTAGTCCCGGGGAGCTGTTTTTT. V gene TRBV19 combines with J gene TRBJ2-2; D is perhaps TRBD2 (5 bases). Per germline, CDR1 LNHDA and CDR2 SQIVND (reference sequence). Trimming took 1 base from V and 6 from J, leaving 12 bases between them. The CDR3 has 15 residues.

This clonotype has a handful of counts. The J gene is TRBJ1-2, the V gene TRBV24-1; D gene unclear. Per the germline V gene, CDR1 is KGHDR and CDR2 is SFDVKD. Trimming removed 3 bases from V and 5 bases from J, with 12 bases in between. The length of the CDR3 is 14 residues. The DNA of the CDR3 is TGTGCCACCAGTGATCCCGGCGCCGGATATGGCTACACCTTC. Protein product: CATSDPGAGYGYTF.

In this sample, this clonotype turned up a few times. CDR3 sequence: CASTGTGYYEQYF. CDR3 DNA: TGTGCCAGCACCGGGACAGGGTACTACGAGCAGTACTTC. This chain connects TRBV6-4 to TRBJ2-7; 9 bases are shared with TRBD1. Per germline, CDR1 MRHNA and CDR2 SNTAGT. CDR3 length: 13 amino acids. The ends lost 7 bases at V and 3 bases at J; junction bases unmatched: 4.

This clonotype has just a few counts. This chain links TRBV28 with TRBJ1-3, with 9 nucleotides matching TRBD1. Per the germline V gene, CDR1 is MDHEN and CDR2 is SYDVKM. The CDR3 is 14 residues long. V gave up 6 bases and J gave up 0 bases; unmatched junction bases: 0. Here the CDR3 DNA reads TGTGCCAGCAGGACAGGGGGCTCTGGAAACACCATATATTTT. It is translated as CASRTGGSGNTIYF.

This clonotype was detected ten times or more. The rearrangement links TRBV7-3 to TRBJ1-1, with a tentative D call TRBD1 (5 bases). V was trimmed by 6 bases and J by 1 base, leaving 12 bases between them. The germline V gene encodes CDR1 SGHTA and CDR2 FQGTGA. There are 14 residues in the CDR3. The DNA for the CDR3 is TGTGCCAGCAGTTACGACAGACAGAACACTGAAGCTTTCTTT. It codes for CASSYDRQNTEAFF.

The CDR3: CASSVVGLAGHNEQFF. In DNA, the CDR3 is TGTGCCAGCAGCGTAGTGGGGCTAGCGGGCCACAATGAGCAGTTCTTC. The chain couples TRBV9 to TRBJ2-1; 8 bases agree with TRBD2. Germline V gives CDR1 SGDLS, CDR2 YYNGEE. This CDR3 region has 16 residues. V was pared by 0 bases and J by 5 bases, with 7 bases of the junction left unmatched. Using reference TRBV9 and TRBJ2-1 for the parts outside the CDR3, the full variable domain is DSGVTQTPKHLITATGQRVTLRCSPRSGDLSVYWYQQSLDQGLQFLIQYYNGEERAKGNILERFSAQQFPDLHSELNLSSLELGDSALYFCASSVVGLAGHNEQFFGPGTRLTVL.

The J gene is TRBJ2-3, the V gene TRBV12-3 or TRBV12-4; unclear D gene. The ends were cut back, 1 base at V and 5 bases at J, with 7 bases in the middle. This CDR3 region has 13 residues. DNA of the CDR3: TGTGCCAGCAGTTTAGGGTACAGAGATACGCAGTATTTT. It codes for CASSLGYRDTQYF.

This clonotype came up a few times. The CDR3 here is CASSLDRPGREQFF. For the CDR3, the DNA is TGTGCCAGCAGCTTAGATCGCCCCGGTCGGGAGCAGTTCTTC. The rearrangement uses TRBV11-3 and TRBJ2-1; D gene ambiguous. This CDR3 has 14 amino acids. Germline V lookup: CDR1 SGHNT, CDR2 YENEEA. Trimming left V 0 bases short and J 10 bases short, with 13 bases between.

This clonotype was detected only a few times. This CDR3 is CSVAKGTANTGELFF. The CDR3 region has the DNA TGCAGCGTTGCAAAGGGGACCGCTAACACCGGGGAGCTGTTTTTT. This sequence joins TRBV29-1 and TRBJ2-2; D assignment may be TRBD1 or TRBD2 (5 bases each). The germline V gene encodes CDR1 SQVTM and CDR2 ANQGSEA. With 4 bases removed from V and 2 bases from J, the gap between germline ends came to 14 bases. The CDR3 is made up of 15 amino acids.

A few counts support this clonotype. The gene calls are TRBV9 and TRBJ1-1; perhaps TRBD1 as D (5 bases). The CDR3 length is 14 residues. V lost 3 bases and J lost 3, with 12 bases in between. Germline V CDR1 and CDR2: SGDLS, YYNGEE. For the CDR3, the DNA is TGTGCCAGCAGCGAGGTGGGGCAATACACTGAAGCTTTCTTT. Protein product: CASSEVGQYTEAFF.

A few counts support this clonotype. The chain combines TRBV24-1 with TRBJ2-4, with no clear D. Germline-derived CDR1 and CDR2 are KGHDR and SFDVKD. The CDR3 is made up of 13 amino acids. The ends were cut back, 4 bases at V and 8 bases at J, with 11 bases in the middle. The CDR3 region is CATSEPTTHIQYF. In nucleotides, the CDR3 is TGTGCCACCAGTGAGCCAACTACCCACATTCAGTACTTC.